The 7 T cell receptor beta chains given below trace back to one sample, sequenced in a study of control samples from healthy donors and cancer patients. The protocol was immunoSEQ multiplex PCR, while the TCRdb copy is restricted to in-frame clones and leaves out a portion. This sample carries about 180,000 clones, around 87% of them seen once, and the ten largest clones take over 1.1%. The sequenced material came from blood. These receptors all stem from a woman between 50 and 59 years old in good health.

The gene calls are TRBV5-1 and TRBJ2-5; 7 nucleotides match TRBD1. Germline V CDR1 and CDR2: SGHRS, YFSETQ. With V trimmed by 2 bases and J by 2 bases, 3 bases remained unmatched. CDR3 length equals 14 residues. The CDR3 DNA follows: TGCGCCAGCAGCTTTCAGGGACAGCAAGAGACCCAGTACTTC. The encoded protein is CASSFQGQQETQYF.

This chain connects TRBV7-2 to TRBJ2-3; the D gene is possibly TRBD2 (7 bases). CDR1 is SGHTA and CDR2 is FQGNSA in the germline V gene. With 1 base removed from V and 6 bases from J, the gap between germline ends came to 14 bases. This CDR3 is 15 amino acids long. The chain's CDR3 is CASSLVAGAGDTQYF. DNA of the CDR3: TGTGCCAGCAGCTTAGTGGCGGGGGCCGGGGATACGCAGTATTTT.

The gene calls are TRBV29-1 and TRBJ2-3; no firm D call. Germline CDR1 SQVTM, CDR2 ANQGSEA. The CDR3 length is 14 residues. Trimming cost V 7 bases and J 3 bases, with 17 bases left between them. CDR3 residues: CSARPIGKTDTQYF. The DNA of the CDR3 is TGCAGCGCGAGGCCCATAGGGAAGACAGATACGCAGTATTTT.

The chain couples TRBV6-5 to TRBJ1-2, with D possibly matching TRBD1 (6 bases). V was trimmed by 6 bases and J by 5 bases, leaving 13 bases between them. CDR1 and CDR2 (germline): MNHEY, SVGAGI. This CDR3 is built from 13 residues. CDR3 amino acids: CASRIGQTYGYTF. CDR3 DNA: TGTGCCAGCAGGATAGGACAGACTTATGGCTACACCTTC.

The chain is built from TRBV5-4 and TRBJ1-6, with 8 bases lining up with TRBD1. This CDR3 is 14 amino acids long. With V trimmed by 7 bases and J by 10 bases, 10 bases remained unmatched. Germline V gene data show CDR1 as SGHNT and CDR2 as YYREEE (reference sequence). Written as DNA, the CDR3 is TGTGCCAGCGGAACCTACAGGGGGGACTCACCCCTCCACTTT. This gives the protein CASGTYRGDSPLHF.

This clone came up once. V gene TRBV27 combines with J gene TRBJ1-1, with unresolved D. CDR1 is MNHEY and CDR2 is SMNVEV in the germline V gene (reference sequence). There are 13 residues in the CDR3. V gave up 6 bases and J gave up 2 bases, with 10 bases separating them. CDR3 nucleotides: TGTGCCAGCAGAGGAGTACTAAACACTGAAGCTTTCTTT. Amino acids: CASRGVLNTEAFF.

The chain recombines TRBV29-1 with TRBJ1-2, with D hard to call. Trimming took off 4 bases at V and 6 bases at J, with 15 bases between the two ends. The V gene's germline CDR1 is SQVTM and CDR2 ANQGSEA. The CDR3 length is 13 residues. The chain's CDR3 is CSVGEGRTNGYTF. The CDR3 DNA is TGCAGCGTTGGGGAGGGCCGGACGAATGGCTACACCTTC.